These 13 T cell receptor beta chains share one sample of origin, sequenced in a study of tumor-infiltrating lymphocytes in primary liver carcinoma. With roughly 500 ng total RNA as template and a constant-region primer, TCR beta cDNA was made. Generation of the TCR beta libraries relied on three nested multiplex PCR rounds using slightly modified ARM-PCR. With TRBV1-TRBV30 forward primers and a C-beta reverse primer, the first two PCR rounds were run for around 10 cycles each. TCRdb re-analysed the multiplex PCR reads in MiXCR, keeping a single row per CDR3 protein. The table has 80,000 or so distinct CDR3 sequences, about 70% seen once. Co-extracting RNA and DNA was done with 20-30 mg of unsorted bulk tissue as input. Source material: liver tumor tissue from sampling region 4. Stated subset: tumor region T4, right-lateral pole. The receptors were sampled from a woman aged 60-75 years with primary liver carcinoma and hepatitis B virus infection.

In its sample, this clonotype was seen a few times. Since no conserved phenylalanine or tryptophan closes the CDR3, a read error is the likely cause. V and J are TRBV11-2 and TRBJ2-3; no firm D call. Trimming left V 9 bases short and J 5 bases short, with 15 bases between. CDR1 is SGHAT and CDR2 is FQNNGV in the germline V gene. The CDR3 contains 13 residues. The CDR3 nucleotides read TGTGCCAGTAGTTTAGATCGAGGAGATACGCAGTATTTA. Translating it yields CASSLDRGDTQYL.

Concerning this clonotype: An end of the junction does not agree with germline; a read error may underlie this. The chain couples TRBV5-1 to TRBJ2-1; D remains ambiguous. The CDR3 runs to 14 residues. CDR1 is SGHRS, CDR2 YFSETQ, per germline. The CDR3 bases are TGCGCCAGCAGCTCAGGCGGCTCCTACATTGAGCAGTTCTTC. Translated, it gives CASSSGGSYIEQFF.

There are many counts of this clonotype. DNA for the CDR3: TGCGCCAGCAGCTTGGGGCAGAACTATGGCTACACCTTC. It is translated as CASSLGQNYGYTF. This chain uses TRBV5-1 with TRBJ1-2; D is unclear. CDR1 SGHRS and CDR2 YFSETQ come from the germline V gene. The CDR3 sequence is 13 residues long. V gave up 0 bases and J gave up 2 bases, with 5 bases separating them.

This clonotype was seen at least ten times. This may come from a read error, since a much larger clone is one base off. The chain combines TRBV6-1 with TRBJ2-7; D tentatively fits TRBD1 or TRBD2 (6 bases each). CDR3 length: 15 amino acids. Looked up from germline, CDR1 is MNHNS and CDR2 is SASEGT. CDR3 loop: CASSKGDLGTYERYF. In DNA form, the CDR3 reads TGTGCCAGCAGTAAGGGGGACTTAGGCACTTACGAGCGGTACTTC.

The chain is built from TRBV29-1 and TRBJ1-3, with D uncertain. The CDR3 sequence is 12 residues long. Germline assignment: CDR1 SQVTM and CDR2 ANQGSEA. The CDR3 sequence is CSVGRHGNTIYF. CDR3 coding DNA: TGCAGTGTCGGCAGGCATGGAAACACCATATATTTT.

This clonotype showed up many times. The chain is built from TRBV7-9 and TRBJ1-2; no clear D. This CDR3 contains 13 residues. V lost 1 base and J 5 bases, leaving 8 bases between the germline ends. Germline V lookup: CDR1 SEHNR, CDR2 FQNEAQ (reference sequence). The CDR3 coding sequence is TGTGCCAGCAGCTTAGGAAGCGGGTATGGCTACACCTTC. It codes for CASSLGSGYGYTF.

This clonotype counts as medium-sized (0.01 to 0.1%). CDR3 sequence: CASSLPGQGRYGYTF. The CDR3 DNA is TGTGCCAGCAGCTTGCCGGGACAGGGTCGCTATGGCTACACCTTC. The V call is TRBV11-3, the J call TRBJ1-2, with 9 bases matching TRBD1. This CDR3 is 15 amino acids long. V shed 3 bases, J shed 4 bases, and the junction held 6 bases outside the gene matches. Per the germline V gene, CDR1 is SGHNT and CDR2 is YENEEA.

This clonotype was observed a handful of times. The chain couples TRBV5-1 to TRBJ2-7, with TRBD1 as a possible D gene (6 bases). Per the germline V gene, CDR1 is SGHRS and CDR2 is YFSETQ. CDR3 size: 17 residues. V lost 4 bases and J 2 bases, leaving 22 bases between the germline ends. The CDR3 spells CASSQGPRSRNTYEQYF. CDR3 bases: TGCGCCAGCAGCCAGGGGCCTCGATCTAGGAATACCTACGAGCAGTACTTC.

In regard to this clonotype: One junction end disagrees with the germline gene, perhaps due to a read error. This chain links TRBV11-3 with TRBJ2-1; the D is unclear. Looked up from germline, CDR1 is SGHNT and CDR2 is YENEEA. The CDR3 is 17 residues long. CDR3 loop: CASSLDFGLGVYSEQCF. The CDR3 DNA reads TGCGCCAGCAGCTTAGATTTCGGCCTAGGTGTTTACAGTGAGCAGTGCTTC.

This chain joins TRBV6-6 and TRBJ1-2; D is undetermined. V was trimmed by 2 bases and J by 11 bases, leaving 18 bases between them. The CDR3 covers 14 residues. Germline assignment: CDR1 MNHNY and CDR2 SVGAGI (reference sequence). CDR3 in amino acids: CASSYPDQGPYYTF. CDR3 nucleotide sequence: TGTGCCAGCAGTTACCCGGACCAAGGCCCCTATTACACCTTC.

As for this clonotype: The conserved final phenylalanine or tryptophan is absent from the CDR3, which likely points to a read error. The genes are TRBV6-5 and TRBJ2-2; D unresolved. V lost 0 bases, J lost 8 bases, and 13 bases lay in between. The CDR3 extends over 15 amino acids. Germline V CDR1 and CDR2: MNHEY, SVGAGI. CDR3 in DNA: TGTGCCAGCAGTTACTCATCACGGGTTGGGGGGGAGCTGTTTTTG. This gives the protein CASSYSSRVGGELFL.

J is TRBJ2-7 and V is TRBV18, with 8 bases lining up with TRBD1. With V trimmed by 3 bases and J by 6 bases, 7 bases remained unmatched. CDR1 is KGHSH and CDR2 is LQKENI in the germline V gene. This CDR3 region has 14 residues. The CDR3 loop is CASSPYETGVEQYF. The CDR3 DNA reads as TGTGCCAGCTCACCGTATGAGACAGGGGTCGAGCAGTACTTC.

This chain uses TRBV11-2 with TRBJ2-7; 12 bases are a match to TRBD2. Germline V gene lookup returns CDR1 SGHAT and CDR2 FQNNGV. The V segment lost 9 bases and the J segment 8 bases; nucleotides outside the gene matches: 11. The CDR3 contains 14 residues. Here the CDR3 DNA reads TGTGCCAGGAGTTTGACTAGCGGGAGTTACAAGCAGTACTTC. Translated, it gives CARSLTSGSYKQYF.